The rows below give T cell receptor beta chains drawn from one sample of a study of T cells in Graves' hyperthyroidism and ophthalmopathy. A single record per CDR3 protein comes from TCRdb applying MiXCR to the multiplex PCR reads. This sample has hundreds of thousands of distinct CDR3 sequences, with 11% to 15% found just once. What was sequenced was blood. The receptors were sampled from a woman aged 18-29 years with Graves' hyperthyroidism. The CDR3 runs from the conserved cysteine through the conserved F or W. Clone size, where shown, is once, few, many, or a class for clones that have expanded.

clone size	CDR3 length	V gene	J gene	CDR3 protein
many	15	TRBV6-2/TRBV6-3	TRBJ1-1	CASSYPRLGVTEAFF
many	14	TRBV7-9	TRBJ2-5	CASSPDRVGETQYF
NA	12	TRBV10-3	TRBJ2-1	CAISVLGDEQFF
many	12	TRBV12-3/TRBV12-4	TRBJ2-2	CASRTSTGELFF
many	17	TRBV3-1	TRBJ2-7	CASSQDRGREVTYEQYF
NA	14	TRBV7-2	TRBJ1-2	CASSGRDRGYGYTF
NA	15	TRBV2	TRBJ2-2	CASREGAPNTGELFF
many	14	TRBV6-1	TRBJ1-1	CASNYGGVNTEAFF
many	15	TRBV7-3	TRBJ2-1	CASSLQAGRYNEQFF
NA	13	TRBV7-9	TRBJ2-7	CASRKADTYEQYF
few	14	TRBV6-1	TRBJ2-1	CASSPRSRWDEQFF
NA	15	TRBV7-2	TRBJ1-5	CASSLVSGANQPQHF
NA	16	TRBV28	TRBJ1-5	CASSLRGRVGNQPQHF
NA	15	TRBV24-1	TRBJ2-2	CATSPGPQRAGELFF
few	14	TRBV7-9	TRBJ2-5	CASSFSRVQETQYF
NA	14	TRBV18	TRBJ1-4	CANSPYAGAEKLFF
NA	16	TRBV6-2/TRBV6-3	TRBJ2-2	CASSPRQAPNTGELFF
NA	13	TRBV10-3	TRBJ1-1	CAMGGRWGTEAFF
few	14	TRBV20-1	TRBJ2-5	CSARDGAAQETQYF
many	15	TRBV24-1	TRBJ2-1	CATSDRVGGANEQFF
many	13	TRBV10-3	TRBJ1-2	CAISEEGNYGYTF
few	13	TRBV9	TRBJ2-3	CASRGTSPDTQYF
many	17	TRBV30	TRBJ2-1	CAPPPDIAGSSYNEQFF
few	14	TRBV19	TRBJ1-3	CASSMTFSGNTIYF
few	14	TRBV27	TRBJ2-3	CASTTGSYTDTQYF
many	15	TRBV7-3	TRBJ2-6	CASSPREGGANVLTF
NA	17	TRBV4-1	TRBJ1-2	CASSPHLGRALEYGYTF
few	18	TRBV3-1	TRBJ1-3	CASSQESLGGADLYTIYF
many	16	TRBV5-4	TRBJ2-1	CAIQPIGVRTYNEQFF
few	12	TRBV29-1	TRBJ1-2	CSVSTGDHGYTF
NA	15	TRBV5-5	TRBJ1-6	CASSPEISYNSPLHF
many	15	TRBV3-1	TRBJ2-5	CASSPQAGGVETQYF
NA	15	TRBV11-2	TRBJ2-7	CASSNLGGVFYEQYF
many	15	TRBV6-1	TRBJ2-7	CASTHPRQGAYEQYF
NA	17	TRBV7-3	TRBJ2-3	CASSSKGRAWNTDTQYF